The 19 T cell receptor beta chains in this list originate from one sample, sequenced in a study of blood T cell repertoires in COVID-19. Profiling relied on immunoSEQ multiplex PCR, and the TCRdb table lists in-frame clones only, not all of them. The table lists a few hundred thousand clones, approximately 89% of them singletons. Sequenced input: peripheral blood. These receptors came from a woman aged 55-70 years with COVID-19, enrolled during active disease.

With regard to this clone: Its ends do not fully match the called genes, so a read error is possible. The chain couples TRBV7-7 to TRBJ1-1; D remains ambiguous. Germline lookup yields CDR1 SSHAT and CDR2 FNYEAQ (reference sequence). The CDR3 sequence is 13 residues long. The CDR3 bases are TGTGCTAGCAGCTTAACGCGGGAAACTGAAGCTTTCTTT. This encodes CASSLTRETEAFF.

The CDR3 loop is CAISEPGWGNTIYF. The CDR3 coding sequence is TGTGCCATCAGTGAGCCAGGTTGGGGAAACACCATATATTTT. V and J are TRBV10-3 and TRBJ1-3; D is unresolved. The V and J ends lost 2 bases and 4 bases respectively, with 9 bases between them. This CDR3 contains 14 residues. CDR1 and CDR2 from the germline V gene are ENHRY and SYGVKD.

This clone was seen only a few times. V is TRBV11-2 and J is TRBJ1-1; 8 bases agree with TRBD1. Trimming took 2 bases from V and 1 from J; bases not matched to a gene: 9. Germline V CDR1 and CDR2: SGHAT, FQNNGV. The CDR3 runs to 17 residues. As DNA, the CDR3 is TGTGCCAGCAGCTTAAAAAGGACAGGGCGGACGAACACTGAAGCTTTCTTT. Its protein product is CASSLKRTGRTNTEAFF. Complete variable domain (other parts from reference TRBV11-2 and TRBJ1-1): EAGVAQSPRYKIIEKRQSVAFWCNPISGHATLYWYQQILGQGPKLLIQFQNNGVVDDSQLPKDRFSAERLKGVDSTLKIQPAKLEDSAVYLCASSLKRTGRTNTEAFFGQGTRLTVV.

This rearrangement joins TRBV14 to TRBJ1-1; perhaps TRBD1 as D (6 bases). V gave up 0 bases and J gave up 9 bases, with 14 bases separating them. Germline CDR1 reads SGHDN; CDR2 reads FVKESK. The CDR3 extends over 14 amino acids. The CDR3 DNA reads as TGTGCCAGCAGCCAAGAGCATGGGGGCTGGAAAGCTTTCTTT. This sequence encodes CASSQEHGGWKAFF.

The chain employs TRBV25-1 and TRBJ2-1; the D gene is possibly TRBD2 (5 bases). The V and J ends lost 5 bases and 1 base respectively, with 12 bases between them. The CDR3 length is 15 residues. Looked up from germline, CDR1 is MGHDK and CDR2 is SYGVNS. In DNA form, the CDR3 reads TGTGCCAGCAGTTTAAGCCGGAGGTCCTACAATGAGCAGTTCTTC. It is translated as CASSLSRRSYNEQFF.

The rearrangement joins TRBV25-1 to TRBJ1-1, with TRBD1 matching 8 bases. V shed 8 bases and J 1 base; nucleotides not matched to a gene: 9. CDR1 is MGHDK, CDR2 SYGVNS, per germline. The CDR3 is made up of 15 amino acids. CDR3 DNA: TGTGCCAGCCGCCTTTCCAGGGGGCGGAACACTGAAGCTTTCTTT. Translated: CASRLSRGRNTEAFF.

V usage is TRBV6-4 and J usage is TRBJ2-7; TRBD2 matches at 8 bases. The V gene end was trimmed by 0 bases and the J gene end by 5 bases; junction bases not matched to a gene: 3. The CDR3 runs 14 residues. Germline V lookup: CDR1 MRHNA, CDR2 SNTAGT. The CDR3 region is CASSDSRGLDEQYF. CDR3 nucleotide sequence: TGTGCCAGCAGTGACTCACGGGGACTAGACGAGCAGTACTTC.

The chain is built from TRBV7-2 and TRBJ1-1, with TRBD1 matching 7 bases. Germline V CDR1 and CDR2: SGHTA, FQGNSA. J gave up 9 bases and V 5 bases, and 9 bases lay outside the gene matches. The CDR3 has 13 amino acids. CDR3 sequence: CASSPRQGLQAFF. In DNA form, the CDR3 reads TGTGCCAGCAGCCCAAGACAGGGATTGCAAGCTTTCTTT.

The chain carries TRBV6-5 and TRBJ1-2; 7 nucleotides align to TRBD1. The CDR3 contains 14 residues. Germline V lookup: CDR1 MNHEY, CDR2 SVGAGI. V shed 6 bases, J shed 3 bases, and the junction held 7 bases outside the gene matches. The CDR3 nucleotides are TGTGCCAGCAGCCCATCGGGACAGCACTATGGCTACACCTTC. This sequence encodes CASSPSGQHYGYTF.

This clone appeared a single time. This chain's CDR3 is CASSLQISGGAVDTQYF. The DNA of the CDR3 is TGTGCCAGCAGCCTTCAAATTAGCGGGGGGGCCGTAGATACGCAGTATTTT. The V and J genes are TRBV5-5 and TRBJ2-3; TRBD2 matches at 11 bases. The junction had 12 bases not matched to a gene; V was cut back by 4 bases and J by 5 bases. The CDR3 sequence is 17 residues long. CDR1 SGHKS and CDR2 YYEKEE come from the germline V gene (reference sequence).

In its sample, this clone was seen once. J is TRBJ1-5 and V is TRBV7-2; D call uncertain. Germline-derived CDR1 and CDR2 are SGHTA and FQGNSA. Trimming left V 5 bases short and J 2 bases short, with 10 bases between. The CDR3 covers 14 residues. DNA for the CDR3: TGTGCCAGCAGCCCTCTGGGCGGCAATCAGCCCCAGCATTTT. Translation gives CASSPLGGNQPQHF.

V is TRBV5-1 and J is TRBJ1-1, with 9 bases that match TRBD1. This CDR3 has 15 residues. Germline values: CDR1 SGHRS, CDR2 YFSETQ. The V gene end was trimmed by 4 bases and the J gene end by 1 base; junction bases not matched to a gene: 5. The CDR3 spells CASSRRTGANTEAFF. The CDR3 region has the DNA TGCGCCAGCAGCCGTAGGACAGGGGCGAACACTGAAGCTTTCTTT. Full variable domain (remainder filled in from reference TRBV5-1 and TRBJ1-1): KAGVTQTPRYLIKTRGQQVTLSCSPISGHRSVSWYQQTPGQGLQFLFEYFSETQRNKGNFPGRFSGRQFSNSRSEMNVSTLELGDSALYLCASSRRTGANTEAFFGQGTRLTVV.

The V gene is TRBV7-9, the J gene TRBJ2-3; 12 positions agree with TRBD2. With 4 bases clipped from V and 0 bases from J, the junction kept 5 bases outside the gene matches. Germline V gene sequence: CDR1 SEHNR, CDR2 FQNEAQ (reference sequence). There are 17 residues in the CDR3. The CDR3 coding sequence is TGTGCCAGCAGCTATACTAGCGGGGGGTTTAGCACAGATACGCAGTATTTT. As protein: CASSYTSGGFSTDTQYF.

This chain connects TRBV11-2 to TRBJ1-1, with TRBD1 as a possible D gene (5 bases). The CDR3 is 13 amino acids. CDR1 is SGHAT and CDR2 is FQNNGV in the germline V gene. The V and J ends lost 2 bases and 5 bases respectively, with 9 bases between them. CDR3 loop: CASSLSGGTEAFF. In DNA form, the CDR3 reads TGTGCCAGCAGCTTATCGGGGGGGACTGAAGCTTTCTTT.

The chain employs TRBV7-3 and TRBJ2-7; 9 bases are a match to TRBD2. J was trimmed by 9 bases and V by 4 bases; bases with no gene match: 10. The CDR3 is 14 amino acids. Germline CDR1 reads SGHTA; CDR2 reads FQGTGA. The CDR3 DNA reads as TGTGCCAGCAGCTCTGGACTAGCGAGGGGGCGGCAGTACTTC. It yields the protein CASSSGLARGRQYF.

The rearrangement joins TRBV7-9 to TRBJ2-5; 14 positions agree with TRBD2. Unmatched junction bases numbered 5, after V lost 5 bases and J lost 0 bases. The CDR3 is 17 amino acids. Germline CDR1 is SEHNR and CDR2 is FQNEAQ (reference sequence). The CDR3 loop is CASSPGLAGANQETQYF. In DNA form, the CDR3 reads TGTGCCAGCAGCCCGGGACTAGCGGGGGCCAACCAAGAGACCCAGTACTTC.

This clone was observed a few times. This chain connects TRBV4-2 to TRBJ1-3, with D unresolved. Trimming pared 3 bases from V and 4 bases from J, leaving 16 bases between. Looked up from germline, CDR1 is LGHNA and CDR2 is YNFKEQ. The CDR3 is made up of 16 amino acids. The CDR3 nucleotides read TGTGCCAGCAGCCAGGGGAGACCCGGATGGGGAAACACCATATATTTT. Translated: CASSQGRPGWGNTIYF.

The chain has TRBV20-1 and TRBJ2-1, with D maybe TRBD1 (5 bases). The CDR3 runs 14 residues. Germline V CDR1 and CDR2: DFQATT, SNEGSKA (reference sequence). Trimming cost V 3 bases and J 2 bases, with 11 bases left between them. The CDR3 here is CSASFRVAYNEQFF. CDR3 in DNA: TGCAGTGCTAGTTTCAGGGTGGCCTACAATGAGCAGTTCTTC.

The rearrangement links TRBV7-3 to TRBJ2-1; possible D gene TRBD2, 5 bases. This CDR3 spans 16 amino acids. Germline CDR1 is SGHTA and CDR2 is FQGTGA. Trimming removed 4 bases from V and 0 bases from J, with 13 bases in between. The DNA of the CDR3 is TGTGCCAGCAGCTCTGGACTGGGTCACTCCTACAATGAGCAGTTCTTC. It is translated as CASSSGLGHSYNEQFF.